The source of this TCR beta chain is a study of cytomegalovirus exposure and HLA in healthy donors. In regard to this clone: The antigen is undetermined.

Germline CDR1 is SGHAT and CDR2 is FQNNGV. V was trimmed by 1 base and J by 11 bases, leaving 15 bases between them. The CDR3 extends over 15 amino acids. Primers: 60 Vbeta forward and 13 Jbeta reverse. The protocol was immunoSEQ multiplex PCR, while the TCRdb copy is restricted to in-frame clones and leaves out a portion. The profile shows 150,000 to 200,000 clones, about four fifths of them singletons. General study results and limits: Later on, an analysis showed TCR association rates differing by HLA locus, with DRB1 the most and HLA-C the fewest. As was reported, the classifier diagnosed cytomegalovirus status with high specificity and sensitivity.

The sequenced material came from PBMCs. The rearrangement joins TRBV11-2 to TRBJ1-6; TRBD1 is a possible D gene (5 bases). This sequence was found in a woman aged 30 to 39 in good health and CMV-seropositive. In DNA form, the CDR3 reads TGTGCCAGCAGCTTAGGTCAGGGCGCGTTTCCACCCCTCCACTTT. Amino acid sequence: CASSLGQGAFPPLHF.